Below, 23 T cell receptor beta chains from the same sample are listed, as sequenced in a study of blood T cell repertoires in COVID-19. Profiling relied on immunoSEQ multiplex PCR, and the TCRdb table lists in-frame clones only, not all of them. The repertoire has 150,000 to 200,000 clones, more than 85% of them found once; the top ten carry around 1.2%. Sequences were obtained from PBMCs or T cells enriched from blood (not recorded which). The receptors shown here come from a human donor with acute COVID-19. The donor label of this sample is uncertain.

V gene TRBV7-6 combines with J gene TRBJ1-1; D might be TRBD1 (5 bases). The CDR3 consists of 13 residues. The ends were cut back, 5 bases at V and 1 base at J, with 8 bases in the middle. Germline CDR1 reads SGHVS; CDR2 reads FNYEAQ. The CDR3 reads CASSAQANTEAFF. The CDR3 DNA reads TGTGCCAGCAGCGCACAGGCGAACACTGAAGCTTTCTTT.

The rearrangement links TRBV30 to TRBJ1-4; D may be TRBD1 (6 bases). The CDR3 spans 14 residues. Per germline, CDR1 GTSNPN and CDR2 SVGIG (reference sequence). V was shortened by 0 bases and J by 8 bases, with 13 bases between the two germline ends. CDR3 coding DNA: TGTGCCTGGAGTGTATACCAGGGGCCGGAAAAACTGTTTTTT. Amino acids: CAWSVYQGPEKLFF.

This chain uses TRBV2 with TRBJ1-1, with TRBD1 as a possible D gene (6 bases). The CDR3 sequence is 14 residues long. V lost 7 bases to trimming and J lost 0 bases, with 12 bases between them. The germline V gene encodes CDR1 SNHLY and CDR2 FYNNEI. As DNA, the CDR3 is TGTGCCAGCACTCTAGGACAGTTGAACACTGAAGCTTTCTTT. Protein sequence: CASTLGQLNTEAFF.

The chain links TRBV25-1 to TRBJ1-5, with TRBD1 as a possible D gene (5 bases). Trimming left V 2 bases short and J 1 base short, with 15 bases between. CDR3 length equals 17 residues. Germline-derived CDR1 and CDR2 are MGHDK and SYGVNS. CDR3 bases: TGTGCCAGCAGTGAAATACGGGGGGAACAGAGCAATCAGCCCCAGCATTTT. Protein sequence: CASSEIRGEQSNQPQHF.

The genes are TRBV6-5 and TRBJ2-1; 7 nucleotides line up with TRBD2. CDR3 length equals 15 residues. After removal of 6 bases from V and 2 bases from J, the junction contained 7 bases not matched to a gene. Germline V gene data show CDR1 as MNHEY and CDR2 as SVGAGI. CDR3 DNA: TGTGCCAGCAGGCCCGGTGCGGGGGCCTACAATGAGCAGTTCTTC. This gives the protein CASRPGAGAYNEQFF.

This clone appeared a few times. The chain recombines TRBV14 with TRBJ2-1; D ambiguous. The V gene lost 5 bases and the J gene lost 4 bases, with 18 bases spanning the gap. This CDR3 region has 16 residues. CDR1 SGHDN and CDR2 FVKESK come from the germline V gene. CDR3 sequence reads: CASSLPLTSTYNEQFF. Here the CDR3 DNA reads TGTGCCAGCAGCTTACCTTTGACAAGTACTTACAATGAGCAGTTCTTC.

V and J are TRBV19 and TRBJ2-3; 7 bases agree with TRBD1. The CDR3 is 15 amino acids. Unmatched junction bases numbered 10, after V lost 8 bases and J lost 2 bases. Germline CDR1 reads LNHDA; CDR2 reads SQIVND (reference sequence). CDR3 DNA: TGTGCCAGTCACGAAACGGGACAGTACACAGATACGCAGTATTTT. Protein product: CASHETGQYTDTQYF. The whole variable domain, remainder taken from reference TRBV19 and TRBJ2-3, is DGGITQSPKYLFRKEGQNVTLSCEQNLNHDAMYWYRQDPGQGLRLIYYSQIVNDFQKGDIAEGYSVSREKKESFPLTVTSAQKNPTAFYLCASHETGQYTDTQYFGPGTRLTVL.

The chain uses TRBV18 and TRBJ1-6; TRBD1 is a possible D gene (6 bases). V dropped 3 bases and J dropped 8 bases, with 17 bases sitting between them. The CDR3 is made up of 16 amino acids. Germline CDR1 is KGHSH and CDR2 is LQKENI. CDR3 residues: CASSPRTVPGDSPLHF. The CDR3 nucleotides read TGTGCCAGCTCACCTCGGACAGTCCCAGGGGATTCACCCCTCCACTTT. Using reference TRBV18 and TRBJ1-6 for the parts outside the CDR3, the full variable domain is NAGVMQNPRHLVRRRGQEARLRCSPMKGHSHVYWYRQLPEEGLKFMVYLQKENIIDESGMPKERFSAEFPKEGPSILRIQQVVRGDSAAYFCASSPRTVPGDSPLHFGNGTRLTVT.

The V and J genes are TRBV29-1 and TRBJ1-1; possible D gene TRBD1, 5 bases. Trimming left V 7 bases short and J 7 bases short, with 16 bases between. The CDR3 consists of 12 residues. Germline CDR1 SQVTM, CDR2 ANQGSEA. The CDR3 region is CSGRAGGVEAFF. CDR3 coding DNA: TGCAGCGGCAGGGCGGGGGGTGTTGAAGCTTTCTTT.

The chain couples TRBV20-1 to TRBJ1-5; 8 nucleotides agree with TRBD1. CDR3 length equals 15 residues. The ends lost 3 bases at V and 1 base at J; junction bases unmatched: 5. CDR1 DFQATT and CDR2 SNEGSKA come from the germline V gene (reference sequence). The CDR3 spells CSASRSGGSNQPQHF. The CDR3 DNA follows: TGCAGTGCTAGTCGATCAGGGGGCAGCAATCAGCCCCAGCATTTT.

The rearrangement links TRBV9 to TRBJ2-3, with D unclear. The CDR3 is 14 amino acids. Trimming removed 0 bases from V and 2 bases from J, with 7 bases in between. The V gene's germline CDR1 is SGDLS and CDR2 YYNGEE. As DNA, the CDR3 is TGTGCCAGCAGCGTAGACGAGTTCACAGATACGCAGTATTTT. Translation: CASSVDEFTDTQYF.

This chain connects TRBV7-9 to TRBJ2-1; 7 bases map to TRBD2. V was pared by 8 bases and J by 2 bases, with 6 bases of the junction left unmatched. Germline loops: CDR1 SEHNR, CDR2 FQNEAQ (reference sequence). The CDR3 runs to 14 residues. For the CDR3, the DNA is TGTGCCAGCGTCCCGGGGGGAACCTACAATGAGCAGTTCTTC. Amino acids: CASVPGGTYNEQFF.

This clone has a single count. The chain joins TRBV10-2 to TRBJ2-7; a possible D gene is TRBD1 (5 bases). The CDR3 is 15 amino acids. Germline CDR1 and CDR2: WSHSY and SAAADI. Trimming took off 4 bases at V and 4 bases at J, with 17 bases between the two ends. The CDR3 loop is CASSGVGQGRYEQYF. DNA for the CDR3: TGCGCCAGCAGTGGAGTCGGGCAGGGTAGGTACGAGCAGTACTTC.

The chain links TRBV3-1 (or the pseudogene TRBV3-2) to TRBJ1-5, with D unresolved. The CDR3 runs 12 residues. Looked up from germline, CDR1 is LGHDT and CDR2 is YNNKEL (reference sequence). V was clipped by 5 bases and J by 7 bases, with 9 bases between them. The CDR3 loop reads CASSAGGQPQHF. In nucleotides, the CDR3 is TGTGCCAGCAGCGCGGGAGGGCAGCCCCAGCATTTT.

This CDR3 is CASSLGAGGVFQPQHF. DNA of the CDR3: TGTGCCAGCAGCTTAGGTGCAGGGGGCGTCTTTCAGCCCCAGCATTTT. The chain combines TRBV11-3 with TRBJ1-5; 8 bases are shared with TRBD1. CDR3 length: 16 amino acids. V was clipped by 1 base and J by 6 bases; unmatched bases: 8. CDR1 SGHNT and CDR2 YENEEA come from the germline V gene. Filled out from reference TRBV11-3 and TRBJ1-5, the complete variable domain reads EAGVVQSPRYKIIEKKQPVAFWCNPISGHNTLYWYLQNLGQGPELLIRYENEEAVDDSQLPKDRFSAERLKGVDSTLKIQPAELGDSAVYLCASSLGAGGVFQPQHFGDGTRLSIL.

This chain links TRBV10-3 with TRBJ2-2, with D maybe TRBD1 (5 bases). Germline V CDR1 and CDR2: ENHRY, SYGVKD. Trimming took 0 bases from V and 2 from J, leaving 13 bases between them. This CDR3 has 17 residues. The CDR3 DNA reads TGTGCCATCAGTGAGTCGTCCCAGGGCCAAAACACCGGGGAGCTGTTTTTT. This encodes CAISESSQGQNTGELFF.

The V and J genes are TRBV5-5 and TRBJ1-1; D possibly corresponds to TRBD1 (6 bases). Germline CDR1 and CDR2: SGHKS and YYEKEE (reference sequence). This CDR3 has 16 amino acids. Trimming removed 3 bases at V and 2 bases at J, with 17 bases between. In DNA, the CDR3 is TGTGCCAGCAGCTCCTCAGTGGGGGCCAGAAACACTGAAGCTTTCTTT. Its protein is CASSSSVGARNTEAFF.

This rearrangement joins TRBV7-2 to TRBJ2-1, with 9 bases matching TRBD2. This CDR3 contains 15 residues. CDR1 is SGHTA and CDR2 is FQGNSA in the germline V gene. Trimming removed 4 bases from V and 7 bases from J; junction bases left unmatched: 8. CDR3 sequence (DNA): TGTGCCAGCAGCTCGCCGGGCGGGGGGGTTAATGAGCAGTTCTTC. This sequence encodes CASSSPGGGVNEQFF.

The J gene is TRBJ2-3, the V gene TRBV5-1; TRBD2 matches 10 bases. The germline V gene has CDR1 SGHRS and CDR2 YFSETQ. The CDR3 length is 16 residues. V lost 4 bases, J lost 1 base, and 6 bases stayed unmatched. The CDR3 region has the DNA TGCGCCAGCAGCCATCCAGCGGGGGGGGGCACAGATACGCAGTATTTT. Translating gives CASSHPAGGGTDTQYF.

The chain recombines TRBV30 with TRBJ1-3, with a tentative D call TRBD1 (5 bases). The germline gives CDR1 GTSNPN, CDR2 SVGIG (reference sequence). V lost 5 bases and J 2 bases, leaving 13 bases between the germline ends. The CDR3 has 14 amino acids. The chain's CDR3 is CAWDNGGPGNTIYF. In DNA form, the CDR3 reads TGTGCCTGGGATAACGGGGGACCTGGAAACACCATATATTTT.

The chain has TRBV3-1 (or the pseudogene TRBV3-2) and TRBJ2-1; TRBD2 agrees at 8 bases. The CDR3 loop spans 15 amino acids. V was clipped by 3 bases and J by 2 bases; unmatched bases: 3. Germline CDR1 reads LGHDT; CDR2 reads YNNKEL (reference sequence). The CDR3: CASSQTGGPYNEQFF. For the CDR3, the DNA is TGTGCCAGCAGCCAGACGGGGGGGCCCTACAATGAGCAGTTCTTC.

DNA for the CDR3: TGTGCCAGCTCACCGGGACAGGGGGGAAACACCATATATTTT. Amino acids: CASSPGQGGNTIYF. The J gene is TRBJ1-3, the V gene TRBV18, with 10 bases that match TRBD1. Losses at the gene ends were 3 bases for V and 4 bases for J; bases not matched to a gene: 0. CDR3 length: 14 residues. Per the germline V gene, CDR1 is KGHSH and CDR2 is LQKENI. The full variable domain, with the rest looked up from reference TRBV18 and TRBJ1-3, is NAGVMQNPRHLVRRRGQEARLRCSPMKGHSHVYWYRQLPEEGLKFMVYLQKENIIDESGMPKERFSAEFPKEGPSILRIQQVVRGDSAAYFCASSPGQGGNTIYFGEGSWLTVV.

The CDR3 nucleotides read TGCGCCAGCAGCGCCCCTTTAAACAGGGGTAGGGCTTTCTTT. Amino acid sequence: CASSAPLNRGRAFF. The chain has TRBV5-1 and TRBJ1-1; 7 bases are shared with TRBD1. Germline CDR1 reads SGHRS; CDR2 reads YFSETQ. The V and J ends lost 4 bases and 11 bases, in that order; junction bases with no gene match: 14. The CDR3 contains 14 residues.